This TCR beta chain was sequenced during a study of shared clonotypes between healthy human individuals. Study results and limitations: An effect of sequencing depth on clonotype sharing among donors was expected. Several donors showed sharing of about 4.6% of naive CD4 clonotypes.

The authors ran the assay at deep level. Clones were sequenced by immunoSEQ multiplex PCR, and TCRdb holds only the in-frame ones, with some missing. Seen here are about 820,000 clones, 90% to 95% observed once, and the top ten hold less than 25%. Notes on this clone: Its antigen is still unknown.

Terminally differentiated effector memory CD45RA+ cells were excluded from the naive CD8 cells, which were CD45RO-negative and positively selected for CCR7. There are 16 residues in the CDR3. The V end was cut by 5 bases, the J end by 0 bases, with 14 bases between. CDR1 and CDR2 from the germline V gene are MNHEY and SMNVEV (reference sequence). The sequencing input was naive CD8+ T cells sorted from blood. The sequence was collected from a man aged 25 to 40 in good health. The V gene is TRBV27, the J gene TRBJ2-4; the D gene is possibly TRBD2 (6 bases). The CDR3 nucleotides are TGTGCCAGCAGTGGCGGGATACCCTCAGCCAAAAACATTCAGTACTTC. Protein: CASSGGIPSAKNIQYF.